This T cell receptor beta chain is drawn from a study of blood T cell repertoires in COVID-19. For the study at large: Sources were T cells, B-cell-depleted T cells, or PBMCs; the material itself was cDNA or gDNA.

There are 15 residues in the CDR3. Germline CDR1 is LNHDA and CDR2 is SQIVND (reference sequence). After removal of 5 bases from V and 7 bases from J, the junction contained 10 bases not matched to a gene. As originally analysed: Amplification of reference gene primers provided the estimated nucleated cell counts. This table comes from immunoSEQ multiplex PCR, and its TCRdb copy is limited to in-frame clones, with some not included. The DNA gave D and trimming, while V, J and clone size come from that table. This sample carries 100,000 to 150,000 clones, around 89% of them seen once, and the ten largest clones take about 4.5%.

The receptor was derived from a man in his sixties with COVID-19, enrolled during active disease. V and J are TRBV19 and TRBJ1-4; 7 positions agree with TRBD1. Material for sequencing was peripheral blood. The chain's CDR3 is CASSVTGSGVEKLFF. In DNA, the CDR3 is TGTGCCAGTAGTGTGACAGGGTCGGGTGTTGAAAAACTGTTTTTT.